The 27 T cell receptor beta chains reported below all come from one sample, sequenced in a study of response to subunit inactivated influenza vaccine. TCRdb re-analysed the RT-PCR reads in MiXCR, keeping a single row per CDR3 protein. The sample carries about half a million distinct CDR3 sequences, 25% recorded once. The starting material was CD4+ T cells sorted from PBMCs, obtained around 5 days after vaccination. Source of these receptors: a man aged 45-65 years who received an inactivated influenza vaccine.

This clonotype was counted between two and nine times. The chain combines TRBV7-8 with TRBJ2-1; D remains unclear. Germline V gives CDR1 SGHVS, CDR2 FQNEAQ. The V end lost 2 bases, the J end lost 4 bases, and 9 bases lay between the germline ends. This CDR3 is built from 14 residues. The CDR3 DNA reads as TGTGCCAGCAGCTTAAGAGTTGCGTACAATGAGCAGTTCTTC. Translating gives CASSLRVAYNEQFF. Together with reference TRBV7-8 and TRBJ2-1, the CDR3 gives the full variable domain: GAGVSQSPRYKVAKRGQDVALRCDPISGHVSLFWYQQALGQGPEFLTYFQNEAQLDKSGLPSDRFFAERPEGSVSTLKIQRTQQEDSAVYLCASSLRVAYNEQFFGPGTRLTVL.

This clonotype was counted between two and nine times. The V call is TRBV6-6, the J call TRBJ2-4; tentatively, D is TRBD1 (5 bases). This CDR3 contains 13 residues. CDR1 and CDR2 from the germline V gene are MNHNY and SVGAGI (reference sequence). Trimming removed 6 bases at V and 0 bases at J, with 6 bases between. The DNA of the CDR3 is TGTGCCAGCAGGGACACAGCCAAAAACATTCAGTACTTC. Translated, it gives CASRDTAKNIQYF.

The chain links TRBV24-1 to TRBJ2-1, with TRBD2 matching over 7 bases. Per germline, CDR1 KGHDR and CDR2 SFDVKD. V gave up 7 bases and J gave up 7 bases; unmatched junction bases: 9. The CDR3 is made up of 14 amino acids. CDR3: CATRGGSSTNEQFF. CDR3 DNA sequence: TGTGCCACCAGGGGCGGGAGTTCTACAAATGAGCAGTTCTTC.

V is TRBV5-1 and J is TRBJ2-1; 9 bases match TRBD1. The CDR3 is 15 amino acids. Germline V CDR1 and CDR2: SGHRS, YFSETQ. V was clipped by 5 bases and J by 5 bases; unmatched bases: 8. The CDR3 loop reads CASRQPGTGNNEQFF. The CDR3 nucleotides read TGCGCCAGCAGACAGCCCGGGACAGGGAACAATGAGCAGTTCTTC.

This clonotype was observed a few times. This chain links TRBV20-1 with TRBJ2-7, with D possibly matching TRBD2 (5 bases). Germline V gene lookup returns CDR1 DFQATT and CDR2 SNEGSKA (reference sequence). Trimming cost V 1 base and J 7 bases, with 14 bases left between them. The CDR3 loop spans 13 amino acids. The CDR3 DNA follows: TGCAGTGCTAGAGTGGGGAGTTCTGGAGAGCAGTACTTC. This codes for CSARVGSSGEQYF.

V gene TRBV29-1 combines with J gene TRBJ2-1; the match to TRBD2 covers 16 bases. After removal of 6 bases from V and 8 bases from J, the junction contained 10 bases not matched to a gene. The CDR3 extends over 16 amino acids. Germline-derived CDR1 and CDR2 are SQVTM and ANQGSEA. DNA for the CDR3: TGCAGCGTCGGTGGGACTAGCGGGAGGGTTATATATGAGCAGTTCTTC. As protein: CSVGGTSGRVIYEQFF.

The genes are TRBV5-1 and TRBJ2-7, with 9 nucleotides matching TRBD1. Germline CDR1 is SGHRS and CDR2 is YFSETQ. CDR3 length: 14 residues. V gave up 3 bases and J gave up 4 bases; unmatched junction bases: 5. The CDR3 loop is CASSSRDREYEQYF. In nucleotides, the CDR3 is TGCGCCAGCAGCTCCCGGGACAGGGAATACGAGCAGTACTTC.

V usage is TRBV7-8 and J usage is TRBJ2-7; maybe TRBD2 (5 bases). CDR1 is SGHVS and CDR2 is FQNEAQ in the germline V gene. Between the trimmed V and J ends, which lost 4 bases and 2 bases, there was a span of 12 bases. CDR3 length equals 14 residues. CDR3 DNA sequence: TGTGCCAGCAGCTCGCTGGAGACTACCTACGAGCAGTACTTC. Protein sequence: CASSSLETTYEQYF.

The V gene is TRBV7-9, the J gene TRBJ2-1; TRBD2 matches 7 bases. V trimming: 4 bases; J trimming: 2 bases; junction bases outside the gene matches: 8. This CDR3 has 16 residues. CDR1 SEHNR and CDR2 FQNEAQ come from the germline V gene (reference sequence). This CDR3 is CASSSPLADAYNEQFF. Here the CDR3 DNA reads TGTGCCAGCAGCTCACCGCTAGCGGATGCCTACAATGAGCAGTTCTTC.

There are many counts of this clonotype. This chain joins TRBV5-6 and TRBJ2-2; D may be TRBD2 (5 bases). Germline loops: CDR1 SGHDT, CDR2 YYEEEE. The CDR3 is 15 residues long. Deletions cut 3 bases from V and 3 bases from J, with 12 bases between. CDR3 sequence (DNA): TGTGCCAGCAGCTCGTGGACTCTAGACACCGGGGAGCTGTTTTTT. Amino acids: CASSSWTLDTGELFF.

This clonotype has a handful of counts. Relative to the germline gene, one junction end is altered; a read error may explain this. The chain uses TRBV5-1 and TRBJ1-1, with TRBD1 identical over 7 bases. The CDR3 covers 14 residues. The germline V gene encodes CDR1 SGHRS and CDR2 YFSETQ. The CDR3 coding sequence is TGCGCCAGCAGGTTGGACGCCGTCGACAGGGCCGCTTTCTTT. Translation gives CASRLDAVDRAAFF.

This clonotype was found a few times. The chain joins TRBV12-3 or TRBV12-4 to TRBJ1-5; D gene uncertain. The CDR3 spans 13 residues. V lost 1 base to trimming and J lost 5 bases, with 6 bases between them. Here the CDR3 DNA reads TGTGCCAGCAGTTTAGTGGCGGATCAGCCCCAGCATTTT. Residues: CASSLVADQPQHF.

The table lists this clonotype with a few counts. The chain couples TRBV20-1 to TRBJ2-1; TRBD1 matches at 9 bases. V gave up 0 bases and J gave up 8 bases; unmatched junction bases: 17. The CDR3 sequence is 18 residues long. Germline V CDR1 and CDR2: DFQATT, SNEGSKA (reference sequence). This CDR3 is CSARDPGQGGIAGDEQFF. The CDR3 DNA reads TGCAGTGCTAGAGATCCGGGACAGGGAGGTATAGCGGGCGATGAGCAGTTCTTC.

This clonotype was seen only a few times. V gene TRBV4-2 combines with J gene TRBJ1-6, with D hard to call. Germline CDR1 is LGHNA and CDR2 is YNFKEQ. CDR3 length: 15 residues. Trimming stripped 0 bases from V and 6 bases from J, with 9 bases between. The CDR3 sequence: CASSQEFQVNSPLHF. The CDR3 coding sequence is TGTGCCAGCAGCCAAGAGTTCCAGGTTAATTCACCCCTCCACTTT.

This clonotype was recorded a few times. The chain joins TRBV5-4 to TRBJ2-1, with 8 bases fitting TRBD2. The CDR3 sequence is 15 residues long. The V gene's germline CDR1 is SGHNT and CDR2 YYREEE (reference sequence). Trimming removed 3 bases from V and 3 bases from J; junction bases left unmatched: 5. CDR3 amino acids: CASSSQLAVYNEQFF. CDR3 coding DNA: TGTGCCAGCAGCTCTCAACTAGCGGTCTACAATGAGCAGTTCTTC. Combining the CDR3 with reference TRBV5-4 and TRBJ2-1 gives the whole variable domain ETGVTQSPTHLIKTRGQQVTLRCSSQSGHNTVSWYQQALGQGPQFIFQYYREEENGRGNFPPRFSGLQFPNYSSELNVNALELDDSALYLCASSSQLAVYNEQFFGPGTRLTVL.

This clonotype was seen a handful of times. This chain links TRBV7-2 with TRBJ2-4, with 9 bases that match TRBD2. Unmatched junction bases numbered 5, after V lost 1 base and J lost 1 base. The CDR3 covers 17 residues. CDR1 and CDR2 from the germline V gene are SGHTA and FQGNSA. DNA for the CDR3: TGTGCCAGCAGCTTAGGGCTCAGCGGGAGGGCCAAAAACATTCAGTACTTC. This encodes CASSLGLSGRAKNIQYF.

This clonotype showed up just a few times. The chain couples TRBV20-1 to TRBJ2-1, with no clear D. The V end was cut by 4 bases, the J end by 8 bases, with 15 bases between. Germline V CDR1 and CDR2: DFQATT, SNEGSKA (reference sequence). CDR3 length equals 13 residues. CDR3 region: CSATRRAVDEQFF. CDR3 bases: TGCAGTGCTACCCGTAGGGCAGTCGATGAGCAGTTCTTC.

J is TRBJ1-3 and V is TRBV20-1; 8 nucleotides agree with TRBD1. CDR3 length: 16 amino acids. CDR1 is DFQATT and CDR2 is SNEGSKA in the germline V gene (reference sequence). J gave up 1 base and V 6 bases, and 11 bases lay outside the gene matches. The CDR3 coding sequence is TGCAGTGCCCCCCCGGCAGGGGGCAGATCTGGAAACACCATATATTTT. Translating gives CSAPPAGGRSGNTIYF.

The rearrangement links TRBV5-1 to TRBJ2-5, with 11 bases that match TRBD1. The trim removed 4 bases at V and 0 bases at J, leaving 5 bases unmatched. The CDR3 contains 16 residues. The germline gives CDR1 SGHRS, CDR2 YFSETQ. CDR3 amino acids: CASSNGDRGYQETQYF. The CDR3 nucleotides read TGCGCCAGCAGCAATGGGGACAGGGGGTACCAAGAGACCCAGTACTTC. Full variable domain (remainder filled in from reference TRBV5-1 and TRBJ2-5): KAGVTQTPRYLIKTRGQQVTLSCSPISGHRSVSWYQQTPGQGLQFLFEYFSETQRNKGNFPGRFSGRQFSNSRSEMNVSTLELGDSALYLCASSNGDRGYQETQYFGPGTRLLVL.

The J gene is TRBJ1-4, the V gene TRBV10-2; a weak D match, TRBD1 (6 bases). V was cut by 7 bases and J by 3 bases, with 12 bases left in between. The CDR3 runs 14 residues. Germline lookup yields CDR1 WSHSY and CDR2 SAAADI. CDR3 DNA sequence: TGCGCCAGCAAAGGGGGTATTGCTAATGAAAAACTGTTTTTT. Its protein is CASKGGIANEKLFF.

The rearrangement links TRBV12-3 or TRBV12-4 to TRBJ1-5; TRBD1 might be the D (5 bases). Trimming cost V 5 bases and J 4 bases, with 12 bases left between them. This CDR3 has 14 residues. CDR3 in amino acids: CASSRDAANQPQHF. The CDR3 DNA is TGTGCCAGCAGTCGGGACGCGGCAAATCAGCCCCAGCATTTT.

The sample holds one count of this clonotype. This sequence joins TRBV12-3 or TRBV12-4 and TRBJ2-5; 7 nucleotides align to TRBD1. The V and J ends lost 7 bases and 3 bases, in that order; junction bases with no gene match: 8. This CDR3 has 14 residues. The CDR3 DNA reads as TGTGCCAGCACCATAAGACAGGGTGAAGAGACCCAGTACTTC. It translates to CASTIRQGEETQYF.

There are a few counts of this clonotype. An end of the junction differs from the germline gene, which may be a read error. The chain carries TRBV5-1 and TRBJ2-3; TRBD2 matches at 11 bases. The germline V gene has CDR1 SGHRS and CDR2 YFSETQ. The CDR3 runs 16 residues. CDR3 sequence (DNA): TGTGCCAGCAGTTCCCTACTAGCGGGAGGCACAGATACGCAGTATTTT. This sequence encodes CASSSLLAGGTDTQYF.

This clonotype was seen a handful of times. CDR3 in amino acids: CASSLAGLGNTEAFF. CDR3 bases: TGTGCCAGCAGCTTAGCGGGGTTGGGGAACACTGAAGCTTTCTTT. The genes are TRBV7-2 and TRBJ1-1; D gene uncertain. With 0 bases removed from V and 1 base from J, the gap between germline ends came to 9 bases. This CDR3 spans 15 amino acids. Germline lookup yields CDR1 SGHTA and CDR2 FQGNSA. Using reference TRBV7-2 and TRBJ1-1 for the parts outside the CDR3, the full variable domain is GAGVSQSPSNKVTEKGKDVELRCDPISGHTALYWYRQSLGQGLEFLIYFQGNSAPDKSGLPSDRFSAERTGGSVSTLTIQRTQQEDSAVYLCASSLAGLGNTEAFFGQGTRLTVV.

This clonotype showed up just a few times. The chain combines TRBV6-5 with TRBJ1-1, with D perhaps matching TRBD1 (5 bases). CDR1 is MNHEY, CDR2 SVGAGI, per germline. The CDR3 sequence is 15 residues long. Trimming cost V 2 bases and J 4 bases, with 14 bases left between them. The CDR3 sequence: CASSYGRQGATEAFF. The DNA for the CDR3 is TGTGCCAGCAGTTACGGCCGGCAGGGCGCCACTGAAGCTTTCTTT.

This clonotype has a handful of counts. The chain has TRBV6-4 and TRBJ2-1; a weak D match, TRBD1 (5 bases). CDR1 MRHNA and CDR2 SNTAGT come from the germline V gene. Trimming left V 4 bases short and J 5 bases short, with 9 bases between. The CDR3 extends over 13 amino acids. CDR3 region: CASSATANNEQFF. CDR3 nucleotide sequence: TGTGCCAGCAGTGCGACAGCTAACAATGAGCAGTTCTTC.

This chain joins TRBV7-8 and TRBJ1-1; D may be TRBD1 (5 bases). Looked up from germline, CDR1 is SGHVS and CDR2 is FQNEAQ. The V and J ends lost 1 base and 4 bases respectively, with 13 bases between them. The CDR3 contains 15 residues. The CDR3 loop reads CASSLVSGFGTEAFF. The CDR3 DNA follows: TGTGCCAGCAGCTTAGTATCAGGGTTCGGCACTGAAGCTTTCTTT.